Listed here is a single T cell receptor beta chain. Its matching antigen is unknown. This record belongs to a study of cytomegalovirus exposure and HLA in healthy donors. About the research overall: The study placed about four fifths of its approximately 360 genotyped donors in the Caucasian-associated ancestry cluster. Findings and caveats of the study: Cytomegalovirus-associated status was assigned to approximately 160 TCR beta chains. A prior analysis recorded that most TCR beta V segments were productive about 87% or about 30% of the time.

This cohort consisted of healthy bone marrow donors. Germline assignment: CDR1 SGHVS and CDR2 FQNEAQ. Trimming removed 5 bases from V and 3 bases from J, with 20 bases in between. This CDR3 contains 16 residues. Primers included in the PCR were 60 Vbeta and 13 Jbeta primers. Produced via immunoSEQ multiplex PCR; TCRdb's table is partial and in-frame only. The sample holds about 120,000 clones, about 60% seen once. Sequencing was carried out using PBMCs. The TCR originated in a middle-aged man in good health and CMV-seropositive. The rearrangement joins TRBV7-8 to TRBJ2-7; TRBD2 is a possible D gene (6 bases). This chain's CDR3 is CASSAGDPGLHYEQYF. The CDR3 bases are TGTGCCAGCAGCGCGGGCGACCCGGGACTCCACTACGAGCAGTACTTC. Variable domain in full (rest from reference TRBV7-8 and TRBJ2-7): GAGVSQSPRYKVAKRGQDVALRCDPISGHVSLFWYQQALGQGPEFLTYFQNEAQLDKSGLPSDRFFAERPEGSVSTLKIQRTQQEDSAVYLCASSAGDPGLHYEQYFGPGTRLTVT.